This TCR beta chain was obtained from a study of blood T cell repertoires in COVID-19. At the level of the study: Both acute and convalescent COVID-19 samples were obtained from the United States, Italy and Spain. The cDNA or gDNA used as material had been derived from T cells, B-cell-depleted T cells, or PBMCs.

Generated by immunoSEQ multiplex PCR, the TCRdb table keeps only in-frame clones and is missing some. The data show more than 150,000 clones, with roughly three quarters seen just once and roughly a sixth held by the top ten. V was clipped by 4 bases and J by 2 bases; unmatched bases: 8. The CDR3 extends over 16 amino acids. CDR1 and CDR2 (germline): MNHNS, SASEGT. The specimen sequenced was peripheral blood. The sequence derives from a man aged 60 to 69 with active or convalescent COVID-19. The chain couples TRBV6-1 to TRBJ1-5, with TRBD1 matching over 7 bases. The CDR3 here is CASSAGQATRNQPQHF. CDR3 nucleotide sequence: TGTGCCAGCAGTGCTGGACAGGCCACTCGCAATCAGCCCCAGCATTTT.